The 29 T cell receptor beta chains given below trace back to one sample, sequenced in a study of blood T cell repertoires in COVID-19. The protocol was immunoSEQ multiplex PCR, while the TCRdb copy is restricted to in-frame clones and leaves out a portion. Here the sample spans around 18,000 clones, about 80% being singletons. Sequenced input: peripheral blood. The receptors stem from a man aged 80 or over with acute or convalescent COVID-19.

J is TRBJ1-5 and V is TRBV6-5; 7 nucleotides align to TRBD1. Trimming cost V 2 bases and J 5 bases; bases outside gene matches: 6. This CDR3 contains 15 residues. CDR1 and CDR2 from the germline V gene are MNHEY and SVGAGI. CDR3 in DNA: TGTGCCAGCAGTTACACGACAGGGTCGGATCAGCCCCAGCATTTT. Its protein product is CASSYTTGSDQPQHF.

This rearrangement joins TRBV18 to TRBJ2-5; D possibly corresponds to TRBD1 (6 bases). The CDR3 is made up of 14 amino acids. V lost 6 bases and J 4 bases, leaving 15 bases between the germline ends. The germline gives CDR1 KGHSH, CDR2 LQKENI. The CDR3 DNA sequence: TGTGCCAGCTCTATACAGGGCCCCCCAGAGACCCAGTACTTC. It codes for CASSIQGPPETQYF.

This clone was detected a few times. V usage is TRBV18 and J usage is TRBJ1-4; a weak D match, TRBD1 (6 bases). CDR3 size: 16 residues. Trimming cost V 1 base and J 6 bases, with 15 bases left between them. From germline, CDR1 is KGHSH and CDR2 LQKENI. CDR3 DNA: TGTGCCAGCTCACCACAACCCCCAGGGGTGGATGAAAAACTGTTTTTT. Residues: CASSPQPPGVDEKLFF.

The chain is built from TRBV19 and TRBJ1-4; D gene unclear. The CDR3 extends over 14 amino acids. Germline values: CDR1 LNHDA, CDR2 SQIVND (reference sequence). V dropped 5 bases and J dropped 5 bases, with 12 bases sitting between them. In nucleotides, the CDR3 is TGTGCCAGTAGTCTGCGATACCGCAATGAAAAACTGTTTTTT. It translates to CASSLRYRNEKLFF.

V is TRBV7-2 and J is TRBJ2-3, with a weak D call TRBD2 (6 bases). V was shortened by 1 base and J by 3 bases, with 14 bases between the two germline ends. The CDR3 spans 16 residues. The germline gives CDR1 SGHTA, CDR2 FQGNSA. CDR3 DNA: TGTGCCAGCAGCTTAGTACCGGGAGCCGGAACAGATACGCAGTATTTT. It codes for CASSLVPGAGTDTQYF.

The chain employs TRBV19 and TRBJ1-5; 9 bases align to TRBD1. This CDR3 has 15 residues. V lost 7 bases, J lost 5 bases, and 9 bases stayed unmatched. Germline V gene sequence: CDR1 LNHDA, CDR2 SQIVND (reference sequence). CDR3 bases: TGTGCCAGTACCGCGGGGGACAGGGTAGATCAGCCCCAGCATTTT. Protein: CASTAGDRVDQPQHF.

The chain links TRBV3-1 (or the pseudogene TRBV3-2) to TRBJ2-2; D possibly corresponds to TRBD2 (5 bases). The CDR3 extends over 14 amino acids. Germline V lookup: CDR1 LGHDT, CDR2 YNNKEL (reference sequence). With 4 bases removed from V and 6 bases from J, the gap between germline ends came to 12 bases. CDR3 nucleotide sequence: TGTGCCAGCAGCCGAACAACTAGTCCCGGGGAGCTGTTTTTT. Protein: CASSRTTSPGELFF.

This clone was observed once. J is TRBJ1-5 and V is TRBV7-9; D not certain. The V and J ends lost 1 base and 7 bases respectively, with 11 bases between them. This CDR3 region has 14 residues. The germline CDR1 and CDR2 sequences are SEHNR and FQNEAQ (reference sequence). CDR3 nucleotides: TGTGCCAGCAGCTTAGGGGTGGGAGGGCAGCCCCAGCATTTT. Translated: CASSLGVGGQPQHF.

The CDR3 sequence is CASRGAIGRPQHF. The DNA of the CDR3 is TGTGCCAGTAGGGGGGCCATCGGGCGGCCCCAGCATTTT. The chain carries TRBV19 and TRBJ1-5, with D maybe TRBD1 (6 bases). Trimming took off 6 bases at V and 9 bases at J, with 15 bases between the two ends. The CDR3 sequence is 13 residues long. Germline values: CDR1 LNHDA, CDR2 SQIVND (reference sequence).

The chain uses TRBV11-2 and TRBJ2-1, with 7 bases matching TRBD1. V shed 6 bases, J shed 2 bases, and the junction held 7 bases outside the gene matches. The CDR3 is 15 residues long. Germline V gives CDR1 SGHAT, CDR2 FQNNGV. CDR3 loop: CASSSTTGAYNEQFF. Written as DNA, the CDR3 is TGTGCCAGCAGTTCAACTACAGGGGCCTACAATGAGCAGTTCTTC.

The chain joins TRBV3-1 (or the pseudogene TRBV3-2) to TRBJ1-6; the D gene is possibly TRBD1 (6 bases). The CDR3 contains 18 residues. V was trimmed by 0 bases and J by 4 bases, leaving 16 bases between them. Germline V gives CDR1 LGHDT, CDR2 YNNKEL (reference sequence). CDR3 nucleotides: TGTGCCAGCAGCCAAGATCCGGGGGGCCTAAGTTATAATTCACCCCTCCACTTT. It translates to CASSQDPGGLSYNSPLHF.

This chain connects TRBV7-9 to TRBJ2-7, with 8 positions matching TRBD1. The CDR3 is made up of 13 amino acids. V lost 5 bases, J lost 7 bases, and 7 bases stayed unmatched. Germline-derived CDR1 and CDR2 are SEHNR and FQNEAQ (reference sequence). In DNA, the CDR3 is TGTGCCAGCAGCCCACGGACAGGGTATGAGCAGTACTTC. It encodes CASSPRTGYEQYF.

In DNA form, the CDR3 reads TGTGCCACCAGTGATTCCGCTCCGGGACAGGGAAAAGAAAAACTGTTTTTT. Protein product: CATSDSAPGQGKEKLFF. V usage is TRBV24-1 and J usage is TRBJ1-4; 9 bases are a match to TRBD1. CDR1 KGHDR and CDR2 SFDVKD come from the germline V gene. CDR3 size: 17 residues. V gave up 2 bases and J gave up 8 bases; unmatched junction bases: 11.

The chain couples TRBV30 to TRBJ1-4; a weak D match, TRBD1 (6 bases). V shed 4 bases and J shed 0 bases, with 21 bases lying between them. Germline CDR1 reads GTSNPN; CDR2 reads SVGIG (reference sequence). The CDR3 has 18 amino acids. The CDR3 protein is CAWTDSPWLGATNEKLFF. The CDR3 bases are TGTGCCTGGACGGACAGCCCGTGGCTTGGTGCAACTAATGAAAAACTGTTTTTT.

This clone was seen a few times. This specimen includes other DNA sequences encoding the same CDR3. This rearrangement joins TRBV18 to TRBJ2-1, with 9 bases that match TRBD2. The CDR3 is 16 residues long. The V gene's germline CDR1 is KGHSH and CDR2 LQKENI. V lost 3 bases and J lost 7; bases outside the gene matches: 10. In nucleotides, the CDR3 is TGTGCCAGCTCACCTCCAACGGGCCTAGCGGGGAATGAGCAGTTCTTC. Translation: CASSPPTGLAGNEQFF.

The gene calls are TRBV5-1 and TRBJ1-2; possibly TRBD1 for D (5 bases). Germline loops: CDR1 SGHRS, CDR2 YFSETQ. Trimming stripped 4 bases from V and 4 bases from J, with 14 bases between. The CDR3 runs 14 residues. DNA of the CDR3: TGCGCCAGCAGCCTCGGGGTGGGGGGCTATGGCTACACCTTC. Amino acids: CASSLGVGGYGYTF.

Sample share makes this clone hyperexpanded. The chain couples TRBV4-1 to TRBJ1-2; D is unclear. The ends were cut back, 4 bases at V and 4 bases at J, with 13 bases in the middle. The length of the CDR3 is 14 residues. The germline gives CDR1 MGHRA, CDR2 YSYEKL. Here the CDR3 reads CASSPQRVGYGYTF. The CDR3 DNA follows: TGCGCCAGCAGCCCCCAGAGGGTAGGCTATGGCTACACCTTC.

This clone was seen once. This chain connects TRBV5-6 to TRBJ1-2, with TRBD1 identical over 7 bases. Unmatched junction bases numbered 14, after V lost 0 bases and J lost 0 bases. Germline V CDR1 and CDR2: SGHDT, YYEEEE. This CDR3 spans 19 amino acids. The chain's CDR3 is CASSLGLFGVTGTNYGYTF. The CDR3 region has the DNA TGTGCCAGCAGCTTGGGCTTGTTCGGGGTGACAGGGACTAACTATGGCTACACCTTC.

The chain couples TRBV5-1 to TRBJ2-1; 7 bases map to TRBD1. Germline V gene sequence: CDR1 SGHRS, CDR2 YFSETQ. V was pared by 4 bases and J by 4 bases, with 2 bases of the junction left unmatched. This CDR3 contains 13 residues. CDR3 sequence: CASSGTEYNEQFF. The CDR3 DNA is TGCGCCAGCAGCGGGACAGAGTACAATGAGCAGTTCTTC. The full variable domain, its missing parts supplied by reference TRBV5-1 and TRBJ2-1, is KAGVTQTPRYLIKTRGQQVTLSCSPISGHRSVSWYQQTPGQGLQFLFEYFSETQRNKGNFPGRFSGRQFSNSRSEMNVSTLELGDSALYLCASSGTEYNEQFFGPGTRLTVL.

The chain is built from TRBV27 and TRBJ1-1; tentatively, D is TRBD1 (5 bases). The CDR3 contains 16 residues. The germline CDR1 and CDR2 sequences are MNHEY and SMNVEV (reference sequence). Trimming took 4 bases from V and 1 from J, leaving 16 bases between them. CDR3 protein: CASSSAVGRANTEAFF. The CDR3 region has the DNA TGTGCCAGCAGTTCCGCGGTGGGCAGGGCGAACACTGAAGCTTTCTTT.

The V gene is TRBV6-6, the J gene TRBJ1-1, with 8 bases aligning to TRBD1. The V gene end was trimmed by 4 bases and the J gene end by 10 bases; junction bases not matched to a gene: 5. The germline V gene has CDR1 MNHNY and CDR2 SVGAGI (reference sequence). The CDR3 consists of 12 residues. The CDR3 loop is CASSLSGGAAFF. CDR3 nucleotides: TGTGCCAGCAGTTTATCAGGGGGCGCAGCTTTCTTT.

The chain recombines TRBV7-2 with TRBJ1-6; a weak D match, TRBD1 (6 bases). The CDR3 has 15 residues. V shed 2 bases and J shed 4 bases, with 9 bases lying between them. Germline-derived CDR1 and CDR2 are SGHTA and FQGNSA. CDR3 coding DNA: TGTGCCAGCAGCTTACAGACAGGTTATAATTCACCCCTCCACTTT. Protein: CASSLQTGYNSPLHF.

V and J are TRBV7-8 and TRBJ2-5; TRBD2 matches 11 bases. V shed 5 bases and J 4 bases; nucleotides not matched to a gene: 9. CDR3 size: 16 residues. CDR1 and CDR2 from the germline V gene are SGHVS and FQNEAQ. The CDR3 nucleotides are TGTGCCAGCAGCCGAGAGGTTAGCGGGGGGGCAGAGACCCAGTACTTC. Encoded protein: CASSREVSGGAETQYF.

V gene TRBV5-4 combines with J gene TRBJ1-5, with D hard to call. This CDR3 contains 15 residues. Germline V gene data show CDR1 as SGHNT and CDR2 as YYREEE (reference sequence). The V and J ends lost 0 bases and 0 bases respectively, with 7 bases between them. The CDR3: CASSLGSDSNQPQHF. CDR3 nucleotide sequence: TGTGCCAGCAGCTTGGGTAGCGATAGCAATCAGCCCCAGCATTTT.

The V call is TRBV6-5, the J call TRBJ1-5; TRBD1 aligns across 8 bases. The CDR3 loop spans 14 amino acids. Trimming at V came to 5 bases and at J to 9 bases, leaving 9 bases not matched to a gene. Germline CDR1 MNHEY, CDR2 SVGAGI. The CDR3 loop reads CASSTGQASGPQHF. CDR3 in DNA: TGTGCCAGCAGTACGGGACAGGCGTCGGGGCCCCAGCATTTT.

CDR3: CASSSLGNYGYTF. CDR3 coding DNA: TGTGCCAGCAGCTCACTAGGTAACTATGGCTACACCTTC. This chain uses TRBV7-2 with TRBJ1-2; no reliable D call. The CDR3 contains 13 residues. Germline CDR1 and CDR2: SGHTA and FQGNSA. V dropped 4 bases and J dropped 1 base, with 7 bases sitting between them.

The V and J genes are TRBV10-2 and TRBJ2-6, with 9 bases fitting TRBD1. V gave up 9 bases and J gave up 1 base; unmatched junction bases: 7. CDR3 length: 16 residues. Germline lookup yields CDR1 WSHSY and CDR2 SAAADI. This CDR3 is CASMTGGISGANVLTF. The CDR3 DNA reads as TGCGCCAGTATGACAGGGGGGATATCTGGGGCCAACGTCCTGACTTTC.

This chain uses TRBV7-2 with TRBJ1-1, with TRBD1 matching 9 bases. The CDR3 covers 15 residues. V shed 0 bases and J 3 bases; nucleotides not matched to a gene: 2. CDR1 SGHTA and CDR2 FQGNSA come from the germline V gene. CDR3 amino acids: CASSLAGTGYTEAFF. Written as DNA, the CDR3 is TGTGCCAGCAGCTTAGCGGGGACAGGGTACACTGAAGCTTTCTTT.

This chain uses TRBV9 with TRBJ2-4; 7 positions agree with TRBD1. The CDR3 is made up of 15 amino acids. Trimming at V came to 4 bases and at J to 7 bases, leaving 11 bases not matched to a gene. Germline V lookup: CDR1 SGDLS, CDR2 YYNGEE. The CDR3 region is CASSPQGVGENIQYF. The CDR3 bases are TGTGCCAGCAGCCCTCAGGGGGTAGGGGAGAACATTCAGTACTTC.